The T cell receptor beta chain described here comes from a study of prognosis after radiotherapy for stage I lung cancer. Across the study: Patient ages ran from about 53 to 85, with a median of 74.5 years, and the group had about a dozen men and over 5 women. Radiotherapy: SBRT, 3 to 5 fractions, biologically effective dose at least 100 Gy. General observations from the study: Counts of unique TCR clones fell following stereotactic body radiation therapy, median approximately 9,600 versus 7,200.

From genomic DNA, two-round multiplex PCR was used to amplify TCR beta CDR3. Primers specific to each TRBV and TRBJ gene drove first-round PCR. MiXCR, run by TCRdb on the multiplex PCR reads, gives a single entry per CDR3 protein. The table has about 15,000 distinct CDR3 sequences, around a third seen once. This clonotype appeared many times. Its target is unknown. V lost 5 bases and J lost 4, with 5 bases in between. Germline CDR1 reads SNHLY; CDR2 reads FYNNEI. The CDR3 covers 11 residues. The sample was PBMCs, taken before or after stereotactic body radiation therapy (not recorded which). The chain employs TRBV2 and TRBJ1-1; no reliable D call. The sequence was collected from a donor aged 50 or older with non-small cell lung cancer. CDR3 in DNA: TGTGCCAGCAGTCCTGCCACTGAAGCTTTCTTT. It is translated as CASSPATEAFF.